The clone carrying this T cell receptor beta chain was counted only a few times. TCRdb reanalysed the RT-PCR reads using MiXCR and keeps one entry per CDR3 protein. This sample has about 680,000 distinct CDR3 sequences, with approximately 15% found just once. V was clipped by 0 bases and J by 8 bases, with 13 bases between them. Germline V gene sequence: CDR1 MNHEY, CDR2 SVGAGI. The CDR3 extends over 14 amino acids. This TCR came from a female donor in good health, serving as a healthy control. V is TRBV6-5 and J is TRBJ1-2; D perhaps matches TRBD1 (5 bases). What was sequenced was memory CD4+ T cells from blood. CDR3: CASSYSNGGRGYTF. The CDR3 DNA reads TGTGCCAGCAGTTACTCGAACGGGGGTAGGGGCTACACCTTC.